Reported below is one T cell receptor beta chain. What it binds is unknown. The sample originates from a study of cytomegalovirus exposure and HLA in healthy donors. Study results and caveats: In vitro data verified three CMV-associated chains as specific for CMV antigens. A list of 150 or so TCR beta chains associated with cytomegalovirus was given. Rare sequences made up most TCRs, while some public TCRs were found in many donors.

The assay was immunoSEQ multiplex PCR, and TCRdb's table has in-frame clones only and misses some. The sample yields roughly 67,000 clones, roughly nine tenths seen once. This CDR3 contains 15 residues. Germline loops: CDR1 SGHRS, CDR2 YFSETQ. The junction had 8 bases not matched to a gene; V was cut back by 4 bases and J by 3 bases. The donors were part of the validation cohort of 95 to 150 subjects. That cohort was separate from the first cohort, which comprised 666 subjects. The sequenced material came from PBMCs. This clonotype was sampled from a man in his late teens or twenties in good health and CMV-seronegative. This chain links TRBV5-1 with TRBJ2-5; 8 bases match TRBD2. The CDR3 DNA reads as TGCGCCAGCAGCCTAAAACGGGGGGGGGAAGAGACCCAGTACTTC. Protein product: CASSLKRGGEETQYF.